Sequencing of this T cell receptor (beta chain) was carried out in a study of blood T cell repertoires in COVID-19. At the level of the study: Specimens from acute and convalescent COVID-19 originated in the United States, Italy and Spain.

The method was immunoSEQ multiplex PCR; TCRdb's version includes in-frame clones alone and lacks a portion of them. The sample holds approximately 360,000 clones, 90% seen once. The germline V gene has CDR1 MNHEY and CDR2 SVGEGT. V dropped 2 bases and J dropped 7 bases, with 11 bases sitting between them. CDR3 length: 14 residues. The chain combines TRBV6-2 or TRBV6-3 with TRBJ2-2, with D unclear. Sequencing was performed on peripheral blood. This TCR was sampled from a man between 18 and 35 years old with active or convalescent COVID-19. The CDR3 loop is CASSYLSGVGELFF. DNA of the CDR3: TGTGCCAGCAGTTACCTTTCTGGAGTCGGGGAGCTGTTTTTT.